This TCR beta chain was observed in a study of cytomegalovirus exposure and HLA in healthy donors. Regarding the study as a whole: The classifier was said to identify cytomegalovirus status with high specificity and sensitivity. Most TCR sequences were seen very rarely across donors, but some public TCRs occurred in many. A few of the chains that were CMV-associated were confirmed in vitro to be specific for CMV antigens.

CDR3 size: 16 residues. Germline assignment: CDR1 MDHEN and CDR2 SYDVKM. V was shortened by 5 bases and J by 6 bases, with 20 bases between the two germline ends. The study drew the donors from its approximately 120-subject validation cohort, separate from the approximately 700-subject first cohort. In the case of this clone: No antigen is known for it.

Libraries were prepared by immunoSEQ multiplex PCR; TCRdb keeps only in-frame clonotypes and omits some of them. The sample has hundreds of thousands of clones; 87% are singletons. The rearrangement joins TRBV28 to TRBJ2-1, with D unclear. The receptor comes from a woman aged 18-30 years in good health and CMV-seropositive. The material sequenced was PBMCs. CDR3 nucleotides: TGTGCCAGCAGTCCCCCCGGTTTCGTCCACTTCAATGAGCAGTTCTTC. Its protein product is CASSPPGFVHFNEQFF.